The T cell receptor (beta chain) described here comes from a study of Ad26.COV2.S vaccination and SARS-CoV-2 variants. Trimming removed 6 bases from V and 3 bases from J, with 11 bases in between. This CDR3 is built from 13 residues. Germline lookup yields CDR1 SGHTA and CDR2 FQGNSA. Treatment meaning: 15 to 20 received Ad26.COV2.S at low or high dose, single or two shots; 5 received placebo; per-sample allocation not given. Collection of samples fell on day 63 after the first vaccine or placebo injection. An Ad26 vector carrying the Wuhan-strain SARS-CoV-2 spike served as the vaccine. Sequencing was performed with immunoSEQ multiplex PCR; in TCRdb, only in-frame clones are kept and a portion is missing. This table holds around 400,000 clones, 80% to 90% found once. Note on this clone: Its antigen is as yet unknown.

Study-wide results and caveats: Individuals receiving vaccine had higher spike-specific TCR breadth than placebo recipients did.

The sample consisted of peripheral blood, taken in a trial of Ad26.COV2.S vaccine versus placebo. This chain uses TRBV7-2 with TRBJ1-1; D call uncertain. This clonotype was obtained from a person between 18 and 60 years old who received the Ad26.COV2.S COVID-19 vaccine or a placebo. The DNA for the CDR3 is TGTGCCAGCAGGATAAACAGTCACACTGAAGCTTTCTTT. It specifies CASRINSHTEAFF.